The entry below describes one T cell receptor beta chain. Specified time point: patch test 1, 2 weeks after DPC sensitization. Specified treatment: therapeutic diphenylcyclopropenone sensitization with weekly scalp DPC. Blood draws came first, before each patch test. Alopecia patients, 18 to 70 years old and DPC-suitable, served as donors. This entry comes from a study of human T cells and chemical hapten exposure. At the level of the study: Patch tests put 0.01% DPC on the upper back, and the results were checked at 6 days.

Germline assignment: CDR1 SQVTM and CDR2 ANQGSEA. V lost 5 bases to trimming and J lost 10 bases; unmatched junction nucleotides: 14. CDR3 length: 14 amino acids. TCRdb reprocessed the RACE reads via MiXCR and lists one record per CDR3 protein. The sample includes some 180,000 distinct CDR3 sequences, around 24% of them seen just once. The chain has TRBV29-1 and TRBJ1-1; 9 positions match TRBD1. The specimen comprised whole blood, sampled in connection with sensitization to the hapten diphenylcyclopropenone (DPC). The sequence came from a woman aged 45-60 years with alopecia areata. Some clones in this sample may be carry-over from other donors' samples. The CDR3 protein is CSVPVGTGRQGAFF. CDR3 nucleotides: TGCAGCGTTCCGGTGGGGACAGGGCGACAAGGAGCTTTCTTT. Looking up the rest from reference TRBV29-1 and TRBJ1-1 gives the full variable domain: SAVISQKPSRDICQRGTSLTIQCQVDSQVTMMFWYRQQPGQSLTLIATANQGSEATYESGFVIDKFPISRPNLTFSTLTVSNMSPEDSSIYLCSVPVGTGRQGAFFGQGTRLTVV.